A single sample gave rise to the 23 T cell receptor beta chains below, sequenced in a study of T cell responses to AZD1222 COVID-19 vaccine. Profiling relied on immunoSEQ multiplex PCR, and the TCRdb table lists in-frame clones only, not all of them. The profile shows more than 140,000 clones, about nine tenths of them singletons. Sequencing was performed on peripheral blood, taken on day 0 of MenACWY control vaccination. The receptors were sampled from an adult in good health.

This sequence joins TRBV6-2 or TRBV6-3 and TRBJ1-1; 7 positions match TRBD1. The CDR3 totals 16 residues. Looked up from germline, CDR1 is MNHEY and CDR2 is SVGEGT. V dropped 4 bases and J dropped 4; count of bases not matched to a gene: 12. CDR3 DNA: TGTGCCAGCAGTTCCATACAGACAGGGAGGGGCACTGAAGCTTTCTTT. The encoded protein is CASSSIQTGRGTEAFF.

This chain uses TRBV19 with TRBJ1-5; TRBD1 aligns across 9 bases. Trimming at V came to 5 bases and at J to 8 bases, leaving 10 bases not matched to a gene. Germline loops: CDR1 LNHDA, CDR2 SQIVND (reference sequence). This CDR3 is 15 amino acids long. CDR3: CASSGGDRVEKPQHF. The DNA for the CDR3 is TGTGCCAGTAGTGGGGGGGACAGGGTGGAGAAGCCCCAGCATTTT.

The rearrangement links TRBV5-4 to TRBJ1-3; D remains ambiguous. The CDR3 has 16 residues. V was clipped by 0 bases and J by 9 bases, with 19 bases between them. Germline CDR1 is SGHNT and CDR2 is YYREEE (reference sequence). The CDR3 is CASSLVSGSGFGTIYF. The CDR3 coding sequence is TGTGCCAGCAGCTTGGTTTCGGGCTCGGGTTTTGGCACCATATATTTT.

The rearrangement joins TRBV6-5 to TRBJ1-2; the D gene is possibly TRBD1 (5 bases). The germline gives CDR1 MNHEY, CDR2 SVGAGI. The CDR3 has 15 amino acids. V lost 5 bases and J 1 base, leaving 14 bases between the germline ends. CDR3 amino acids: CASSIQATLNYGYTF. CDR3 bases: TGTGCCAGCAGTATACAGGCGACGCTTAACTATGGCTACACCTTC.

The chain uses TRBV7-9 and TRBJ1-1, with D uncertain. CDR1 and CDR2 from the germline V gene are SEHNR and FQNEAQ (reference sequence). V lost 4 bases and J lost 0, with 6 bases in between. CDR3 size: 13 residues. The CDR3 sequence: CASSSTMNTEAFF. CDR3 bases: TGTGCCAGCAGCTCGACAATGAACACTGAAGCTTTCTTT.

For the CDR3, the DNA is TGTGCCAGCAGTTTGGGGGGGACAGCCCACTATGGCTACACCTTC. It encodes CASSLGGTAHYGYTF. V and J are TRBV28 and TRBJ1-2; 7 nucleotides match TRBD1. Germline CDR1 reads MDHEN; CDR2 reads SYDVKM. The CDR3 has 15 residues. V was clipped by 3 bases and J by 3 bases; unmatched bases: 7.

CDR3 amino acids: CASSLGSPRSGNTIYF. The CDR3 DNA reads TGTGCCAGCAGCTTAGGAAGCCCAAGATCTGGAAACACCATATATTTT. The J gene is TRBJ1-3, the V gene TRBV11-3; D gene uncertain. Germline CDR1 and CDR2: SGHNT and YENEEA. Trimming left V 1 base short and J 1 base short, with 11 bases between. The CDR3 is made up of 16 amino acids.

The rearrangement joins TRBV15 to TRBJ2-1, with D hard to call. This CDR3 comprises 15 residues. Trimming pared 1 base from V and 6 bases from J, leaving 13 bases between. Germline V gives CDR1 LNHNV, CDR2 YYDKDF (reference sequence). The CDR3 DNA reads as TGTGCCACCAGCAGAGGAAGTCGTCCGCCCAATGAGCAGTTCTTC. It specifies CATSRGSRPPNEQFF. Variable domain in full (rest from reference TRBV15 and TRBJ2-1): DAMVIQNPRYQVTQFGKPVTLSCSQTLNHNVMYWYQQKSSQAPKLLFHYYDKDFNNEADTPDNFQSRRPNTSFCFLDIRSPGLGDTAMYLCATSRGSRPPNEQFFGPGTRLTVL.

This clone was observed once. The chain is built from TRBV24-1 and TRBJ1-5; 9 positions agree with TRBD1. From germline, CDR1 is KGHDR and CDR2 SFDVKD. The V segment lost 9 bases and the J segment 5 bases; nucleotides outside the gene matches: 7. This CDR3 has 14 amino acids. For the CDR3, the DNA is TGTGCCACCGCCGGGACAGGGTATGATCAGCCCCAGCATTTT. Protein sequence: CATAGTGYDQPQHF.

The chain couples TRBV6-1 to TRBJ1-4; D is ambiguous. Trimming pared 2 bases from V and 0 bases from J, leaving 10 bases between. This CDR3 is 16 amino acids long. The V gene's germline CDR1 is MNHNS and CDR2 SASEGT. CDR3 DNA: TGTGCCAGCAGTGAACGGAGGGAGGCAACTAATGAAAAACTGTTTTTT. Translation: CASSERREATNEKLFF.

The chain recombines TRBV5-1 with TRBJ2-4; 11 nucleotides agree with TRBD1. V shed 4 bases and J 0 bases; nucleotides not matched to a gene: 12. The CDR3 has 19 amino acids. Germline CDR1 SGHRS, CDR2 YFSETQ. The CDR3 loop reads CASSPFGQGAREAKNIQYF. The CDR3 nucleotides read TGCGCCAGCAGCCCGTTTGGACAGGGGGCACGGGAAGCCAAAAACATTCAGTACTTC.

This chain uses TRBV30 with TRBJ2-3; 7 bases line up with TRBD1. Germline lookup yields CDR1 GTSNPN and CDR2 SVGIG (reference sequence). Trimming at V came to 5 bases and at J to 4 bases, leaving 15 bases not matched to a gene. CDR3 size: 16 residues. CDR3 protein: CAWGGFVDRGPDTQYF. The DNA of the CDR3 is TGTGCCTGGGGGGGCTTCGTCGATAGGGGGCCAGATACGCAGTATTTT.

This clone was counted a single time. The rearrangement joins TRBV15 to TRBJ2-7; TRBD2 matches at 7 bases. Trimming at V came to 0 bases and at J to 3 bases, leaving 11 bases not matched to a gene. CDR3 length: 17 residues. Looked up from germline, CDR1 is LNHNV and CDR2 is YYDKDF (reference sequence). The CDR3 DNA reads TGTGCCACCAGCAGAGATAAGGTGGCTAGCGGCCTCTACGAGCAGTACTTC. Amino acids: CATSRDKVASGLYEQYF.

The gene calls are TRBV11-2 and TRBJ1-2; D unclear. The CDR3 extends over 15 amino acids. The germline V gene encodes CDR1 SGHAT and CDR2 FQNNGV. V was shortened by 5 bases and J by 4 bases, with 17 bases between the two germline ends. In nucleotides, the CDR3 is TGTGCCAGCAGCCCGCAGTCAGGACTATTCTATGGCTACACCTTC. Residues: CASSPQSGLFYGYTF.

The chain joins TRBV6-2 or TRBV6-3 to TRBJ1-1; D unclear. The CDR3 contains 14 residues. The ends were cut back, 0 bases at V and 5 bases at J, with 10 bases in the middle. Germline-derived CDR1 and CDR2 are MNHEY and SVGEGT. The CDR3 DNA is TGTGCCAGCAGTTACTCGCGGGATGGGACTGAAGCTTTCTTT. Translated, it gives CASSYSRDGTEAFF.

The chain joins TRBV4-1 to TRBJ2-4, with D hard to call. This CDR3 spans 13 amino acids. The germline CDR1 and CDR2 sequences are MGHRA and YSYEKL. Trimming took off 0 bases at V and 8 bases at J, with 8 bases between the two ends. The CDR3 region is CASSQEPRDIQYF. CDR3 coding DNA: TGCGCCAGCAGCCAAGAACCAAGGGACATTCAGTACTTC.

The chain combines TRBV4-1 with TRBJ1-5; 7 bases are shared with TRBD1. This CDR3 contains 16 residues. V lost 2 bases to trimming and J lost 2 bases; unmatched junction nucleotides: 6. Germline CDR1 reads MGHRA; CDR2 reads YSYEKL. The CDR3 DNA sequence: TGCGCCAGCAGCCAACGAAGGGGGACAGGCAATCAGCCCCAGCATTTT. This translates into CASSQRRGTGNQPQHF.

The CDR3 sequence: CASSLLRSSSYNEQFF. CDR3 in DNA: TGTGCCAGCAGCTTGTTGAGGAGCAGCTCCTACAATGAGCAGTTCTTC. The rearrangement joins TRBV5-6 to TRBJ2-1; no reliable D call. From germline, CDR1 is SGHDT and CDR2 YYEEEE. Trimming took 1 base from V and 0 from J, leaving 11 bases between them. This CDR3 region has 16 residues.

V is TRBV6-5 and J is TRBJ1-5; 7 bases match TRBD1. The trim removed 2 bases at V and 1 base at J, leaving 2 bases unmatched. CDR1 is MNHEY and CDR2 is SVGAGI in the germline V gene. The CDR3 sequence is 15 residues long. The CDR3: CASSYNRGSNQPQHF. In nucleotides, the CDR3 is TGTGCCAGCAGTTACAACAGGGGCAGCAATCAGCCCCAGCATTTT.

The DNA for the CDR3 is TGTGCCAGCAGCGCCCTTCGCAGGTTAGACTATGGCTACACCTTC. It codes for CASSALRRLDYGYTF. V and J are TRBV5-6 and TRBJ1-2; D not resolved. Trimming pared 4 bases from V and 3 bases from J, leaving 16 bases between. The length of the CDR3 is 15 residues. CDR1 is SGHDT, CDR2 YYEEEE, per germline.

This chain connects TRBV27 to TRBJ2-7, with a possible D match to TRBD2 (6 bases). The germline gives CDR1 MNHEY, CDR2 SMNVEV (reference sequence). The CDR3 covers 14 residues. V lost 8 bases and J lost 0, with 14 bases in between. CDR3 region: CASGRGDFSYEQYF. For the CDR3, the DNA is TGTGCCAGCGGGCGAGGGGACTTCTCCTACGAGCAGTACTTC.

This chain uses TRBV27 with TRBJ2-1, with D possibly being TRBD1 (6 bases). From germline, CDR1 is MNHEY and CDR2 SMNVEV (reference sequence). This CDR3 contains 15 residues. V lost 5 bases and J 1 base, leaving 12 bases between the germline ends. CDR3 in amino acids: CASSILRGSYNEQFF. DNA of the CDR3: TGTGCCAGCAGTATCCTGAGGGGGTCCTACAATGAGCAGTTCTTC.

Judged by abundance, this clone is medium-sized. This chain links TRBV2 with TRBJ1-5; 11 bases are shared with TRBD1. V lost 4 bases, J lost 5 bases, and 4 bases stayed unmatched. The CDR3 has 15 residues. Per the germline V gene, CDR1 is SNHLY and CDR2 is FYNNEI. CDR3 sequence reads: CASSAGQGAYQPQHF. The CDR3 DNA is TGTGCCAGCAGTGCCGGACAGGGGGCATATCAGCCCCAGCATTTT.